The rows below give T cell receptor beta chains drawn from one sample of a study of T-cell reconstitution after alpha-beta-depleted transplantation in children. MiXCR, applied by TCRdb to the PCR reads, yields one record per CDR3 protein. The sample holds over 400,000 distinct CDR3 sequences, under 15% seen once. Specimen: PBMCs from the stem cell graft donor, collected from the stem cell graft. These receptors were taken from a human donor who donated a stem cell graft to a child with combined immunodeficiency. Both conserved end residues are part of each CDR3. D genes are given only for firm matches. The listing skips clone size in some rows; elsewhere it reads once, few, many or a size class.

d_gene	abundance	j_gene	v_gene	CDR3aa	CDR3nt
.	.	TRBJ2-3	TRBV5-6	CASSLLKRVALRTDTQYF	TGTGCCAGCAGCTTGTTGAAGCGGGTTGCTCTTCGCACAGATACGCAGTATTTT
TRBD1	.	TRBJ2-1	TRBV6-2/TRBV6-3	CASSRPTGTGNYNEQFF	TGTGCCAGCAGTCGCCCCACCGGGACAGGGAACTACAATGAGCAGTTCTTC
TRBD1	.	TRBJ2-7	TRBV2	CASSVLGQGATEQYF	TGTGCCAGCAGTGTGTTAGGACAGGGGGCAACCGAGCAGTACTTC
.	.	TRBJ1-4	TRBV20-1	CSAGFRVATNEKLFF	TGCAGTGCTGGATTCAGGGTTGCAACTAATGAAAAACTGTTTTTT
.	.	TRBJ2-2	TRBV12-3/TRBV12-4	CASTPATGGTGELFF	TGTGCCAGCACCCCTGCGACAGGCGGCACCGGGGAGCTGTTTTTT
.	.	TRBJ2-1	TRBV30	CAWSVRGVAEQFF	TGTGCCTGGAGTGTACGTGGGGTGGCTGAGCAGTTCTTC
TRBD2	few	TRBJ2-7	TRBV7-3	CASSLKAGDEQYF	TGTGCCAGCAGCTTAAAAGCGGGGGACGAGCAGTACTTC
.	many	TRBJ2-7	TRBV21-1	CASSPPHYEQYF	TGTGCCAGCAGCCCCCCCCACTACGAGCAGTACTTC
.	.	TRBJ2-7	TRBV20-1	CSAGVAAGYEQYF	TGCAGTGCCGGGGTGGCCGCAGGCTACGAGCAGTACTTC
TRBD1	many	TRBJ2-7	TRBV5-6	CASSFSNRGHEQYF	TGTGCCAGCAGCTTTAGTAACAGGGGCCACGAGCAGTACTTC
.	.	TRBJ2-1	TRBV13	CASSDTLVNEQFF	TGTGCCAGCAGCGACACGCTAGTCAATGAGCAGTTCTTC
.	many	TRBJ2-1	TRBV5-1	CASSRGSAESGNEQFF	TGCGCCAGCAGCCGAGGTTCTGCGGAGTCAGGCAATGAGCAGTTCTTC
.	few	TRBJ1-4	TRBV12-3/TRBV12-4	CASSLSLGKLFF	TGTGCCAGCAGTTTAAGTCTCGGAAAACTGTTTTTT
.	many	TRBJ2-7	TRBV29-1	CSVAGEEYEQYF	TGCAGCGTTGCTGGGGAGGAATACGAGCAGTACTTC
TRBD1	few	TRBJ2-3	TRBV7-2	CASSSDRGVSTDTQYF	TGTGCCAGCAGCTCCGACAGGGGTGTTAGCACAGATACGCAGTATTTT
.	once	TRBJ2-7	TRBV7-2	CASSLAPGLPTEQYF	TGTGCCAGCAGCTTAGCGCCCGGACTTCCTACTGAGCAGTACTTC
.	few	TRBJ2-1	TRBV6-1	CASSLNTGFTEQFF	TGTGCCAGCAGCCTGAACACAGGGTTTACTGAGCAGTTCTTC
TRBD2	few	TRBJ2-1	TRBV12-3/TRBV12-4	CASGALAGVWNEQFF	TGTGCCAGCGGCGCCCTAGCGGGGGTCTGGAATGAGCAGTTCTTC
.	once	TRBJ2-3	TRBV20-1	CSGGRGGTDTQYF	TGCAGTGGTGGCAGGGGAGGGACAGATACGCAGTATTTT
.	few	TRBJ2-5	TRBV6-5	CASGQGETQYF	TGTGCCAGCGGGCAGGGAGAGACCCAGTACTTC
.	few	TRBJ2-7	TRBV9	CASSVVSGTYEQYF	TGTGCCAGCAGCGTAGTATCCGGAACCTACGAGCAGTACTTC
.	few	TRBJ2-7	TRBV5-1	CASSLAGREIYEQYF	TGCGCCAGCAGCTTGGCAGGGCGGGAAATCTACGAGCAGTACTTC
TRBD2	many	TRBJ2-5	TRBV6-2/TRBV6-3	CASSYQEAGGRGTQYF	TGTGCCAGCAGTTACCAAGAAGCGGGGGGGCGCGGGACCCAGTACTTC
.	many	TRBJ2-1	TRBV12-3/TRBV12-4	CASSLSWSQGHIDEQFF	TGTGCCAGCAGTTTAAGTTGGTCGCAGGGGCACATTGATGAGCAGTTCTTC
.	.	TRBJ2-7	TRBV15	CATSTRANPYEQYF	TGTGCCACCAGCACGAGGGCCAACCCCTACGAGCAGTACTTC
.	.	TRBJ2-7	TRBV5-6	CASSPGASEQYF	TGTGCCAGCAGCCCCGGGGCCAGCGAGCAGTACTTC
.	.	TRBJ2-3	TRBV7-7	CASSFGERDTQYF	TGTGCCAGCAGCTTCGGGGAGCGGGATACGCAGTATTTT
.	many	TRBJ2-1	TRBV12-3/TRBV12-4	CASSLWGETVYNEQFF	TGTGCCAGCAGTTTGTGGGGGGAGACAGTGTACAATGAGCAGTTCTTC
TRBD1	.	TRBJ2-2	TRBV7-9	CASSGPQGEGNTGELFF	TGTGCCAGCAGCGGCCCACAGGGGGAAGGGAACACCGGGGAGCTGTTTTTT
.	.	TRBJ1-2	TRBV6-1	CASTRAGPPYGYTF	TGTGCCAGCACCCGTGCGGGGCCTCCTTATGGCTACACCTTC
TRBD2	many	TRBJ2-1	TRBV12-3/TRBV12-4	CASSLSGDQEQFF	TGTGCCAGCAGTTTAAGCGGGGATCAGGAGCAGTTCTTC
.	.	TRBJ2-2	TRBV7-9	CASSPVTGNTGELFF	TGTGCCAGCAGCCCCGTGACAGGGAACACCGGGGAGCTGTTTTTT
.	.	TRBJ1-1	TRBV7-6	CASSTTQGEGTEAFF	TGTGCCAGCAGCACGACCCAGGGCGAAGGCACTGAAGCTTTCTTT
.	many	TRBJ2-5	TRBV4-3	CASSQDVNQETQYF	TGCGCCAGCAGCCAAGATGTGAACCAAGAGACCCAGTACTTC
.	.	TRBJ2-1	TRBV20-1	CSARDGGTFPTSYNEQFF	TGCAGTGCTAGAGATGGGGGGACATTCCCTACCTCCTACAATGAGCAGTTCTTC
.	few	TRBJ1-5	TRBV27	CASSLFGYGNQPQHF	TGTGCCAGCAGCTTGTTTGGTTATGGCAATCAGCCCCAGCATTTT
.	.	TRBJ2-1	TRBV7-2	CASSLGLWWGATYNEQFF	TGTGCCAGCAGCTTAGGGCTATGGTGGGGGGCTACCTACAATGAGCAGTTCTTC
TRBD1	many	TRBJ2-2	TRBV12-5	CASGLSPQGAGRELFF	TGTGCTAGTGGTTTGTCACCACAGGGGGCAGGGCGGGAGCTGTTTTTT
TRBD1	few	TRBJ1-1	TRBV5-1	CASSSGDRGDTEAFF	TGCGCCAGCAGCTCCGGGGACAGAGGGGACACTGAAGCTTTCTTT
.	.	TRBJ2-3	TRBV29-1	CSVQRFGGPDTQYF	TGCAGCGTCCAAAGGTTCGGGGGTCCAGATACGCAGTATTTT
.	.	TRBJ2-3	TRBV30	CAWGPGPTDTQYF	TGTGCCTGGGGCCCCGGGCCCACAGATACGCAGTATTTT
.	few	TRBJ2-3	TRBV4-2	CASSQAFMGLDTQYF	TGTGCCAGCAGCCAAGCATTTATGGGGTTGGATACGCAGTATTTT
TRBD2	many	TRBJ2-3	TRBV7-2	CASSSGRTSIADTQYF	TGTGCCAGCAGTTCAGGGAGGACTAGCATCGCAGATACGCAGTATTTT
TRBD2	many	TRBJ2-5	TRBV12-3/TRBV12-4	CASSLGLAGVDGETQYF	TGTGCCAGCAGTCTGGGACTAGCGGGAGTCGACGGAGAGACCCAGTACTTC
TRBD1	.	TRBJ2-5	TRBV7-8	CASSGSTGGGSETQYF	TGTGCCAGCAGCGGATCGACAGGGGGGGGGTCAGAGACCCAGTACTTC
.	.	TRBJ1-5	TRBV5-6	CASSLARGGSNQPQHF	TGTGCCAGCAGCTTGGCCCGCGGGGGTAGCAATCAGCCCCAGCATTTT
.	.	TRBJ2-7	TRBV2	CASTRSATYEQYF	TGTGCCAGCACCCGGTCAGCTACCTACGAGCAGTACTTC
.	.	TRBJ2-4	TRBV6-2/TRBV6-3	CASEGFKNIQYF	TGTGCCAGCGAAGGCTTCAAAAACATTCAGTACTTC
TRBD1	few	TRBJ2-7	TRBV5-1	CASSLVGTGISPNYEQYF	TGCGCCAGCAGCTTGGTCGGGACAGGGATCTCGCCTAACTACGAGCAGTACTTC
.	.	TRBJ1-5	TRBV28	CASSPILDFRIYSNQPQHF	TGTGCCAGCAGCCCCATTTTGGATTTCCGAATTTATAGCAATCAGCCCCAGCATTTT
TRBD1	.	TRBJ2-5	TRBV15	CATSRDDRVRETQYF	TGTGCCACCAGCAGAGACGACAGGGTCCGAGAGACCCAGTACTTC
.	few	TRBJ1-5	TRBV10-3	CAISDRAYSNQPQHF	TGTGCCATCAGTGACAGGGCTTATAGCAATCAGCCCCAGCATTTT
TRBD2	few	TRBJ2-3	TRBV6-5	CASSPSGLAGSNTDTQYF	TGTGCCAGCAGTCCCTCGGGACTAGCGGGGAGCAACACAGATACGCAGTATTTT
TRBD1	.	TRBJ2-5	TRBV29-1	CSSRRQGGETQYF	TGCAGCTCCCGGCGACAGGGTGGAGAGACCCAGTACTTC